The clone carrying this T cell receptor beta chain was detected a few times. The antigen is undetermined. Diagnosis used clinical symptoms, serum thyroxine, TRAb, thyroid ultrasound and orbital computed tomography. This CDR3 comprises 17 residues. Trimming took 5 bases from V and 0 from J, leaving 17 bases between them. These data come from a study of Graves' ophthalmopathy and Graves' hyperthyroidism. Regarding the study as a whole: Ophthalmopathy progression was predicted with approximately 68% sensitivity and roughly 79% specificity. Blood also contained most of the expanded thyroid clonotypes above 0.001 frequency.

Amplifying from RNA transcripts, the study obtained TCR beta CDR3 regions. The first-round RT-PCR employed HTBI primers together with the Qiagen OneStep RT-PCR kit. A multiplex PCR was then performed as the second round. TCRdb recomputed calls from the multiplex PCR reads with MiXCR, one row per CDR3 protein. The sample lists roughly 350,000 distinct CDR3 sequences; about a sixth were seen once. The origin of this receptor is an adult woman with stable Graves' hyperthyroidism. Sequencing was done on a sample of peripheral blood. V and J are TRBV12-3 or TRBV12-4 and TRBJ1-5, with D tentatively TRBD1 (6 bases). DNA of the CDR3: TGTGCCAGCAGTAGGGGACAAGGGTTGAATAGCAATCAGCCCCAGCATTTT. Protein: CASSRGQGLNSNQPQHF.